This TCR beta chain was captured by sequencing in a study of blood T cell repertoires in COVID-19. Study-wide context: Researchers got acute and convalescent COVID-19 samples from the United States, Italy and Spain. PBMCs, B-cell-depleted T cells, or T cells were the source of the cDNA or gDNA that made up the material.

In its sample, this clone was seen a few times. V shed 4 bases and J 0 bases; nucleotides not matched to a gene: 7. Germline V lookup: CDR1 SGHDT, CDR2 YYEEEE. This CDR3 contains 17 residues. Original processing notes: Reference gene primer amplification gave estimated nucleated cell counts. The data were produced by immunoSEQ multiplex PCR, yet TCRdb's version contains in-frame clones alone and is incomplete. Clonal size and the V and J genes are those of that table, whereas D and trimming came from the DNA. The sample carries approximately 110,000 clones, around 80% recorded once. This clonotype was obtained from an older woman with acute or convalescent COVID-19. The rearrangement links TRBV5-6 to TRBJ1-6, with 7 bases lining up with TRBD1. Sequenced material: peripheral blood. CDR3 amino acids: CASSALDRSSYNSPLHF. DNA of the CDR3: TGTGCCAGCAGCGCCCTGGACAGGAGCTCCTATAATTCACCCCTCCACTTT. Full variable domain (missing parts from reference TRBV5-6 and TRBJ1-6): DAGVTQSPTHLIKTRGQQVTLRCSPKSGHDTVSWYQQALGQGPQFIFQYYEEEERQRGNFPDRFSGHQFPNYSSELNVNALLLGDSALYLCASSALDRSSYNSPLHFGNGTRLTVT.